The source of this T cell receptor beta chain is a study of pediatric ulcerative colitis. Study-wide points: Repertoires came from total lymphocyte DNA, not specific subsets.

Note on this clone: Its antigen is not known.

The survey-level immunoSEQ assay was used. Each sample received Survey-level depth of up to 500,000 reads. Profiling relied on immunoSEQ multiplex PCR, and the TCRdb table lists in-frame clones only, not all of them. Of about 64,000 clones listed, 77% were seen once; the top ten hold around 5.3%. Sequencing used blood. This TCR derives from a boy aged 5-17 years with moderate ulcerative colitis.

CDR3 region: CAWNPGANVLTF. CDR3 nucleotide sequence: TGTGCCTGGAATCCTGGGGCCAACGTCCTGACTTTC. This chain links TRBV30 with TRBJ2-6; D is uncertain. Looked up from germline, CDR1 is GTSNPN and CDR2 is SVGIG (reference sequence). Trimming pared 4 bases from V and 2 bases from J, leaving 3 bases between. The CDR3 has 12 amino acids.